A selection of T cell receptor beta chains follows, all from one sample in a study of blood T cell repertoires in COVID-19. Assay used: immunoSEQ multiplex PCR; TCRdb lists only in-frame clones, some missing. This sample carries 170,000 or so clones, roughly 86% of them seen once, and the ten largest clones take approximately 7%. Sample: peripheral blood. Receptors originate from a man over 45 with active or convalescent COVID-19. CDR3s include the opening cysteine and the closing phenylalanine or tryptophan. The D gene is left open where the match is weak. Not all rows give a size; the values are once, few, many and, for expanded clones, a class.

CDR3 | DNA | size | J | V | D
CSVEGQTSTNYGYTF | TGCAGCGTTGAAGGACAGACTTCTACTAACTATGGCTACACCTTC | - | TRBJ1-2 | TRBV29-1 | -
CASSASSGGAIEQYF | TGTGCCAGCAGTGCCTCTAGCGGGGGGGCCATCGAGCAGTACTTC | few | TRBJ2-7 | TRBV2 | TRBD2
CASSLGQGVTDTQYF | TGTGCCAGCAGCTTAGGACAGGGAGTGACAGATACGCAGTATTTT | - | TRBJ2-3 | TRBV7-8 | TRBD1
CASSSGPKGDKNIQYF | TGTGCCAGCAGTTCCGGTCCTAAGGGGGACAAAAACATTCAGTACTTC | - | TRBJ2-4 | TRBV5-4 | -
CASSPETGSDTQYF | TGTGCCAGCAGCCCGGAAACAGGGTCAGATACGCAGTATTTT | - | TRBJ2-3 | TRBV5-4 | -
CASTRFSSNSYEQYF | TGTGCCAGCACCAGGTTCAGTTCCAACTCCTACGAGCAGTACTTC | - | TRBJ2-7 | TRBV6-5 | -
CASSVATRGGYTF | TGTGCCAGCAGCGTAGCTACCCGGGGTGGCTACACCTTC | - | TRBJ1-2 | TRBV9 | -
CATSRGHSGELGQYF | TGTGCCACCAGCAGAGGACACTCAGGGGAGCTAGGGCAGTACTTC | - | TRBJ2-7 | TRBV15 | -
CASNAGDYHNEQFF | TGTGCCAGCAATGCAGGGGACTATCACAATGAGCAGTTCTTC | - | TRBJ2-1 | TRBV2 | -
CASSARAGADTEAFF | TGTGCCAGCAGCGCCCGGGCGGGGGCAGACACTGAAGCTTTCTTT | - | TRBJ1-1 | TRBV9 | -
CASSFPGQGANTEAFF | TGTGCCAGCAGTTTCCCGGGACAGGGAGCGAACACTGAAGCTTTCTTT | - | TRBJ1-1 | TRBV7-9 | TRBD1
CASSPPGQGGFGKLFF | TGTGCCAGTAGTCCTCCCGGACAGGGGGGTTTTGGAAAACTGTTTTTT | - | TRBJ1-4 | TRBV19 | TRBD1
CASTDRGLAGAEAFF | TGTGCCAGCACGGACAGGGGTCTGGCTGGGGCTGAAGCTTTCTTT | few | TRBJ1-1 | TRBV28 | TRBD1
CASSYLGPGGETQYF | TGTGCCAGCAGTTACCTCGGCCCCGGCGGAGAGACCCAGTACTTC | - | TRBJ2-5 | TRBV6-5 | -
CASSPSSYEQYF | TGCGCCAGCAGCCCGAGCTCCTACGAGCAGTACTTC | - | TRBJ2-7 | TRBV5-1 | -
CASSLGPSNYGYTF | TGTGCCAGCAGCTTGGGTCCCTCTAACTATGGCTACACCTTC | - | TRBJ1-2 | TRBV5-8 | -
CATSDPQGSGANVLTF | TGTGCCACCAGTGATCCCCAGGGTTCTGGGGCCAACGTCCTGACTTTC | once | TRBJ2-6 | TRBV24-1 | -
CASSLDEGWEQFF | TGCGCCAGCAGCTTGGATGAGGGTTGGGAGCAGTTCTTC | - | TRBJ2-1 | TRBV5-1 | -
CASSYSRAYEQYF | TGTGCCAGCAGTTACTCGAGGGCCTACGAGCAGTACTTC | - | TRBJ2-7 | TRBV6-2/TRBV6-3 | -
CASSNQEGLAGVETQYF | TGTGCCAGTAGTAATCAAGAGGGACTAGCGGGAGTTGAGACCCAGTACTTC | - | TRBJ2-5 | TRBV19 | TRBD2
CASSRRTGGIKEKLFF | TGTGCCAGTAGTAGAAGGACAGGGGGAATCAAGGAAAAACTGTTTTTT | once | TRBJ1-4 | TRBV19 | TRBD1
CASSTLGTSTDTQYF | TGTGCCAGCAGCACCCTCGGGACTAGCACAGATACGCAGTATTTT | - | TRBJ2-3 | TRBV9 | -
CSVVIANYNEQFF | TGCAGCGTTGTAATAGCTAACTACAATGAGCAGTTCTTC | few | TRBJ2-1 | TRBV29-1 | -
CATSDAMFSGYTF | TGTGCCACCAGTGATGCGATGTTTAGTGGCTACACCTTC | - | TRBJ1-2 | TRBV24-1 | -
CASRRLIPCYEQYF | TGTGCCAGCAGGAGATTAATACCCTGCTACGAGCAGTACTTC | once | TRBJ2-7 | TRBV21-1 | -
CASSEESGQAFVEQYF | TGTGCCAGCAGTGAAGAGAGTGGACAGGCCTTCGTCGAGCAGTACTTC | - | TRBJ2-7 | TRBV2 | TRBD1
CASSQEGGATPQHF | TGTGCCAGCAGCCAAGAGGGCGGGGCCACGCCCCAGCATTTT | - | TRBJ1-5 | TRBV11-2 | -
CASNRGQETQYF | TGTGCCAGCAACAGGGGACAAGAGACCCAGTACTTC | - | TRBJ2-5 | TRBV9 | TRBD1
CASSVASGGGSNEAFF | TGTGCCAGCAGCGTAGCATCAGGGGGAGGTAGTAATGAAGCTTTCTTT | - | TRBJ1-1 | TRBV9 | TRBD1
CASSLLSGELFF | TGTGCCAGCAGCTTATTATCCGGGGAGCTGTTTTTT | - | TRBJ2-2 | TRBV11-2 | -
CASSKGLRSYEQYF | TGCGCCAGCAGCAAGGGACTCCGCTCCTACGAGCAGTACTTC | once | TRBJ2-7 | TRBV4-1 | -
CASSLFTRREVGEQFF | TGTGCCAGCAGCTTATTTACCCGGCGCGAGGTCGGTGAGCAGTTCTTC | - | TRBJ2-1 | TRBV7-2 | -
CASSPGQGDSNQPQHF | TGTGCCAGCAGCCCGGGACAGGGGGATAGCAATCAGCCCCAGCATTTT | - | TRBJ1-5 | TRBV7-9 | TRBD1
CATSENRGGQPQHF | TGTGCCACCAGTGAGAACAGGGGAGGACAGCCCCAGCATTTT | - | TRBJ1-5 | TRBV24-1 | TRBD1
CASNTRTLSGGGGNEQFF | TGTGCCAGCAACACCCGCACCCTGTCGGGGGGTGGAGGCAATGAGCAGTTCTTC | - | TRBJ2-1 | TRBV5-4 | TRBD2
CASTTSAGAVTGELFF | TGTGCCAGCACCACGTCTGCAGGGGCGGTCACCGGGGAGCTGTTTTTT | - | TRBJ2-2 | TRBV7-9 | -
CASSELGGDTEAFF | TGTGCCAGCAGTGAATTAGGGGGGGACACTGAAGCTTTCTTT | - | TRBJ1-1 | TRBV2 | -
CASSYGGRSLHEQYF | TGTGCCAGCAGTTACGGCGGTAGAAGTTTGCACGAGCAGTACTTC | - | TRBJ2-7 | TRBV6-6 | -
CASSQTGASNEKLFF | TGCGCCAGCAGCCAGACAGGGGCTTCAAATGAAAAACTGTTTTTT | - | TRBJ1-4 | TRBV5-1 | TRBD1
CASSQALAGDNEQFF | TGTGCCAGCAGCCAAGCACTAGCGGGGGACAATGAGCAGTTCTTC | - | TRBJ2-1 | TRBV4-2 | TRBD2
CASSQDSSSGNYEQYF | TGCGCCAGCAGCCAAGATTCTTCTAGCGGGAACTACGAGCAGTACTTC | - | TRBJ2-7 | TRBV4-1 | TRBD2
CASSGQGLSSYEQYF | TGTGCCAGCAGCGGACAGGGTTTAAGCTCCTACGAGCAGTACTTC | - | TRBJ2-7 | TRBV6-5 | TRBD1
CASSQGGRRLAGRNEQFF | TGTGCCAGCAGCCAGGGGGGGCGCAGGCTAGCGGGTAGGAATGAGCAGTTCTTC | - | TRBJ2-1 | TRBV14 | TRBD2
CASSWDRGGGETQYF | TGTGCCAGCAGCTGGGACAGGGGCGGAGGGGAGACCCAGTACTTC | - | TRBJ2-5 | TRBV2 | TRBD1
CASSIDLFGGSSYEQYF | TGTGCCAGTAGTATAGATCTATTCGGCGGAAGCTCCTACGAGCAGTACTTC | - | TRBJ2-7 | TRBV19 | -
CASSIDPDGGPPYEQYF | TGTGCCAGTAGTATAGATCCCGACGGGGGACCACCCTACGAGCAGTACTTC | - | TRBJ2-7 | TRBV19 | -
CASSQVRTSGTDGETQYF | TGTGCCAGCAGCCAGGTTAGGACTAGCGGGACCGATGGGGAGACCCAGTACTTC | - | TRBJ2-5 | TRBV4-2 | TRBD2
CASSLSLTGNTGELFF | TGTGCCAGCAGTTTATCGCTGACAGGGAACACCGGGGAGCTGTTTTTT | - | TRBJ2-2 | TRBV27 | -
CASSERGGSGVLFF | TGTGCCAGCAGTGAACGTGGGGGCTCCGGAGTACTGTTTTTT | few | TRBJ1-4 | TRBV6-1 | -
CASSFDSDNPYGYTF | TGTGCCAGCAGTTTTGACTCAGATAACCCCTATGGCTACACCTTC | - | TRBJ1-2 | TRBV6-5 | -